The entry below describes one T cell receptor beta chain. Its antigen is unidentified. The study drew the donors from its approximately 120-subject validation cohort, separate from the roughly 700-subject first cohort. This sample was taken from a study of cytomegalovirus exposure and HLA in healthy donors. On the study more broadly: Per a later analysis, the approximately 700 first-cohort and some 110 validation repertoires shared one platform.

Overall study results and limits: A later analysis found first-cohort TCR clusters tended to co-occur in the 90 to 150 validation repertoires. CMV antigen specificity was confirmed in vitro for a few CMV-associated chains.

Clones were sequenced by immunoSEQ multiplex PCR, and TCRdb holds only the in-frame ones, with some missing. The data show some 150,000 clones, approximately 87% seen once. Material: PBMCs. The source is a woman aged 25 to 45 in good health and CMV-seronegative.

The CDR3 DNA reads as TGTGCCAGCAGCTCGACAGCTGCCAATGAGCAGTTCTTC. This codes for CASSSTAANEQFF. The chain combines TRBV11-2 with TRBJ2-1; TRBD1 might be the D (5 bases). Trimming cost V 4 bases and J 6 bases, with 10 bases left between them. CDR1 is SGHAT and CDR2 is FQNNGV in the germline V gene. This CDR3 has 13 residues.